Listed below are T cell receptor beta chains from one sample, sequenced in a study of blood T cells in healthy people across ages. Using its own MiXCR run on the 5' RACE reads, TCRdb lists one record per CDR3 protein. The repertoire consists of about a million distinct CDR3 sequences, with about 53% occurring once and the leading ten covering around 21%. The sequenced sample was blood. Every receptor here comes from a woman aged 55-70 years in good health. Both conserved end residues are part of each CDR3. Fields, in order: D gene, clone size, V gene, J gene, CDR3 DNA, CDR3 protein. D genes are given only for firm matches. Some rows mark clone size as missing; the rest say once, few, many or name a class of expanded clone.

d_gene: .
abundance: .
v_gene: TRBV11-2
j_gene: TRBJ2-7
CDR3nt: TGTGCCAGCAGCTTAGCCCGGGGAGCATATAGGTCAGAGCAGTACTTC
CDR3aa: CASSLARGAYRSEQYF

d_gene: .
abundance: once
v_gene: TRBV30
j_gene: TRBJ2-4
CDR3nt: TGTGCCTGGAGTCCGGCAGGGGGGGTTAACATTCAGTACTTC
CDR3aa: CAWSPAGGVNIQYF

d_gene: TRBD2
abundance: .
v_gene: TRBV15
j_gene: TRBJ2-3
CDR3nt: TGTGCCACCAGCAGGGCGAACGTCGGGGAGGGGCGCACAGATACGCAGTATTTT
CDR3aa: CATSRANVGEGRTDTQYF

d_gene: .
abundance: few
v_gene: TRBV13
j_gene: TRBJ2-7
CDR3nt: TGTGCCAGCAGCACATCCCCAGGGGAGGGGACCTACGAGCAGTACTTC
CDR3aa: CASSTSPGEGTYEQYF

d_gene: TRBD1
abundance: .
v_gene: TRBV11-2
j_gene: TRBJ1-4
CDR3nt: TGTGCCAGCAGCTTAGAGGGACAGCATAATGAAAAACTGTTTTTT
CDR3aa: CASSLEGQHNEKLFF

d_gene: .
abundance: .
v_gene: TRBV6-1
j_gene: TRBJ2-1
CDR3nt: TGTGCCAGCATAAGGCGGAATTGGAATGAGCAGTTCTTC
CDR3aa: CASIRRNWNEQFF

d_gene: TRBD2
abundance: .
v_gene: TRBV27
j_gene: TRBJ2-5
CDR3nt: TGTGCCAGCAGGGGACTAGCGGTAACTGAGACCCAGTACTTC
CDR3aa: CASRGLAVTETQYF

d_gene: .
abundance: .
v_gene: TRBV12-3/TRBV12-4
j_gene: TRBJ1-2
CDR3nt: TGTGCCAGCAGTTTTTGGAACAAGGAAGGCTACACCTTC
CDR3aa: CASSFWNKEGYTF

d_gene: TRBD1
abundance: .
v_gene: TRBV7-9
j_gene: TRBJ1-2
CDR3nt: TGTGCCAGCAGCCGTGGACAGGGATATGACTACACCTTC
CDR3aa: CASSRGQGYDYTF

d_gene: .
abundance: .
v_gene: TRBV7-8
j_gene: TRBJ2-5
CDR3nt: TGTGCCAGCAGCCTCCCTAGGGCAGTTTCCTCCTGGGAGCAGTACTTC
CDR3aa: CASSLPRAVSSWEQYF

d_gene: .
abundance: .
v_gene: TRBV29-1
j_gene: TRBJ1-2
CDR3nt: TGCAGCGTTGGGTCTGTTATGGGGGCAGGGTTAGATGGCTACACCTTC
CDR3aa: CSVGSVMGAGLDGYTF

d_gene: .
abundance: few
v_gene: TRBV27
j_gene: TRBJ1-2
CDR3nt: TGTGCCAGCAGTTTAAAGGCCAACTATGGCTACACCTTC
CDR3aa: CASSLKANYGYTF

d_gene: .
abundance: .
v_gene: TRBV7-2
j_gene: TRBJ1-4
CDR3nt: TGTGCCAGCAGCTTTTACTTACGAGCCTGGGGTGGAAAAAATGAAAAACTGTTTTTT
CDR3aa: CASSFYLRAWGGKNEKLFF

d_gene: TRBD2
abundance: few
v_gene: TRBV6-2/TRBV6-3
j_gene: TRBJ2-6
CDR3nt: TGTGCCAGCAGTCCATGGCGGGAGAGGGCCAACGTCCTGACTTTC
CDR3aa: CASSPWRERANVLTF

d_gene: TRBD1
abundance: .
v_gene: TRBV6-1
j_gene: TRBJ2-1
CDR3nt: TGTGCCAGCAGACCTGCCCTCCAGGGACAGGTGAACAATGAGCAGTTCTTC
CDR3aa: CASRPALQGQVNNEQFF

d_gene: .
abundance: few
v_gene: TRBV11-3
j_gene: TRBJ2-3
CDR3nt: TGTGCCAGCAGCTTAGATGGGAGCGGAAACACAGATACGCAGTATTTT
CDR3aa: CASSLDGSGNTDTQYF

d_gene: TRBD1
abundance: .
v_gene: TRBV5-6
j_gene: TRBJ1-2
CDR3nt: TGTGCCAGCAGCTTGGGGACAGGCCCTTCCTCCCATGGCTACACCTTC
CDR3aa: CASSLGTGPSSHGYTF

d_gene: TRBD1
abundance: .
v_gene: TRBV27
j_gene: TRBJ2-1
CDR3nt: TGTGCCAGCAGTTCCGACAGGGGGCGCGATTTTCTTTCCTACAATGAGCAGTTCTTC
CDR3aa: CASSSDRGRDFLSYNEQFF

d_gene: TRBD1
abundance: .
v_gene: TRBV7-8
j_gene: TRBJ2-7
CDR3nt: TGTGCCAGCAGCTTGCACAGGGGACCCTCCTACGAGCAGTACTTC
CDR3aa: CASSLHRGPSYEQYF

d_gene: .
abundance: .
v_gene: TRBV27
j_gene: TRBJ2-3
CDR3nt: TGTGCCAGCAGTTCTCCAAGACGCACAGATACGCAGTATTTT
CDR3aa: CASSSPRRTDTQYF

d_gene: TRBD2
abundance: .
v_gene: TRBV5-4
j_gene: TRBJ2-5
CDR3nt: TGTGCCAGCAGCCAAATGAGGACTAGCGGGGAGACCCAGTACTTC
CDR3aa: CASSQMRTSGETQYF

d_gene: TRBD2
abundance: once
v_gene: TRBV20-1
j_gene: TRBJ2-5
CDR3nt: TGCAGTGCTTCCACTAGCGGACACAATGAGCAGTACTTC
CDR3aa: CSASTSGHNEQYF

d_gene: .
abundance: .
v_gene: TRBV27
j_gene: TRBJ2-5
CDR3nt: TGTGCCAGCAGTTGCTTACCTAAGCCTCCCTTCTCTTGGAATTTGAGAGAGACCCAGTACTTC
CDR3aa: CASSCLPKPPFSWNLRETQYF

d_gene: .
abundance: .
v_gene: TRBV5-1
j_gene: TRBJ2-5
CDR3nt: TGCGCCAGCAGCTTGGATGGCAGGGTGGGAGAGACCCAGTACTTC
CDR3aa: CASSLDGRVGETQYF

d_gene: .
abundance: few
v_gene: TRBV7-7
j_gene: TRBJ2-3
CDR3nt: TGTGCCAGCAGCTTAGGGAGCGAGAGGACAGATACGCAGTATTTT
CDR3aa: CASSLGSERTDTQYF

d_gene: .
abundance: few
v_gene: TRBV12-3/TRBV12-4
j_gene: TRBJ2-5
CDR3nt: TGTGCCAGCAGTTTCAGGCCTCAGAAACCCGAGACCCAGTACTTC
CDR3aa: CASSFRPQKPETQYF

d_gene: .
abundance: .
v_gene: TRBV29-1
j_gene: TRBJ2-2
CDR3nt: TGCAGCGTTGAAGGGCACATCACCGGGGAGCTGTTTTTT
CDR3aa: CSVEGHITGELFF

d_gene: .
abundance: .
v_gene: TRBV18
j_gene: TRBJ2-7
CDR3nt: TGTGCCAGCTCACCTGTGCCTACCGACGAGCAGTACTTC
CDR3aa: CASSPVPTDEQYF

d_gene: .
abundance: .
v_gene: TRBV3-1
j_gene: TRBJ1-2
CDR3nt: TGTGCCAGCAGCCAAGATCGGTGGTCCTATGGCTACACCTTC
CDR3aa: CASSQDRWSYGYTF

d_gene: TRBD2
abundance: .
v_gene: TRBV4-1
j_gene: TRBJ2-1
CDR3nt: TGCGCCAGCAGCGATAGCGGGGCGTACAATGAGCAGTTCTTC
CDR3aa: CASSDSGAYNEQFF

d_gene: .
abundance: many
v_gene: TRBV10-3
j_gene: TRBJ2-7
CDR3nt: TGTGCCGCCTCGGGAGCCGACGCCTACGAGCAGTACTTC
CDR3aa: CAASGADAYEQYF

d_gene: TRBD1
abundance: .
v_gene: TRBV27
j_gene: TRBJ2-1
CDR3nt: TGTGCCAGCAGTTGGGGGACAGGGGGTAGGAATGAGCAGTTCTTC
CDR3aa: CASSWGTGGRNEQFF

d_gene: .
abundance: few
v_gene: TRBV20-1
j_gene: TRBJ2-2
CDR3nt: TGCAGTGCTAGGAGCCAGGAGAACACCGGGGAGCTGTTTTTT
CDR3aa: CSARSQENTGELFF

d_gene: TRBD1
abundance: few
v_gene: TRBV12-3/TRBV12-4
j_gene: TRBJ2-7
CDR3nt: TGTGCCAGCTGTGGGACAGGCCTTTACGAGCAGTACTTC
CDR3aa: CASCGTGLYEQYF

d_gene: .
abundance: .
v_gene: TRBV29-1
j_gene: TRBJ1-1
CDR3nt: TGCAGCGTCGAGTTAGACGGAGGGACATACAGGGACCGCGGGGGTACTGAAGCTTTCTTT
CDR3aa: CSVELDGGTYRDRGGTEAFF

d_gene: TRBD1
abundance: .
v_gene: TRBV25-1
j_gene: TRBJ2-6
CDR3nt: TGCGCCAGCAGTCCTAGGGACAGGGACTCTGGGGCCAACGTCCTGACTTTC
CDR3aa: CASSPRDRDSGANVLTF

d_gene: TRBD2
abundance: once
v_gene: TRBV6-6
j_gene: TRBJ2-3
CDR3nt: TGTGCCAGCAGTTATAGCGGGACCTTCACAGATACGCAGTATTTT
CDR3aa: CASSYSGTFTDTQYF

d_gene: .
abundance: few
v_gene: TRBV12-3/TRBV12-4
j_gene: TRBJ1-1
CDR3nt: TGTGCCAGCAGTTTTGCCCCGGACACTGAAGCTTTCTTT
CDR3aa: CASSFAPDTEAFF

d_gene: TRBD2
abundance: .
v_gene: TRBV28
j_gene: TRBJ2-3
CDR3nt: TGTGCCAGCAGTGCTAATGGGAGGGCAGATACGCAGTATTTT
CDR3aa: CASSANGRADTQYF

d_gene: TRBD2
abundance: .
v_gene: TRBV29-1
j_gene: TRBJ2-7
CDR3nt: TGCAGCGTTGTCGCCGGGACTAGCGGATGGATTTCCTACGAGCAGTACTTC
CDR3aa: CSVVAGTSGWISYEQYF

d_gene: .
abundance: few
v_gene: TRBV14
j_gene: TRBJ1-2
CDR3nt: TGTGCCAGCAGCCAAGATGCACGGATCTATGGCTACACCTTC
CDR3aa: CASSQDARIYGYTF

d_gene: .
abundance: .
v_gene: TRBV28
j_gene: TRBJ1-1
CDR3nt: TGTGCCGGCAGGCTACGACACCCGAACACTGAAGCTTTCTTT
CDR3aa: CAGRLRHPNTEAFF

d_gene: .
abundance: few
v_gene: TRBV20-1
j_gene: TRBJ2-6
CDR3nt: TGCAGTTCACCCCTCGGCGGGGCCAACGTCCTGACTTTC
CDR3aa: CSSPLGGANVLTF

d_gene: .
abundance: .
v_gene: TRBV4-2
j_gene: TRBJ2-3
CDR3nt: TGTGCCAGCAGCCAAGGTATAGAGGGTTCAGATACGCAGTATTTT
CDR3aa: CASSQGIEGSDTQYF

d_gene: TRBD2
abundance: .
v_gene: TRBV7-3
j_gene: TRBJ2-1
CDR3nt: TGTGCCAGCAACATAGGACTAGCGGGAGAGGGTGAGCAGTTCTTC
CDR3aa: CASNIGLAGEGEQFF

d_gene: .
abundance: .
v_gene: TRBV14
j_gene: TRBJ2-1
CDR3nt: TGTGCCAGCAGCCAAGATATAGAGGGCGAGCAGTTCTTC
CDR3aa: CASSQDIEGEQFF